A selection of T cell receptor beta chains follows, all from one sample in a study of blood T cell repertoires in COVID-19. Assay: immunoSEQ multiplex PCR; the TCRdb copy retains only in-frame clones and omits some. Here the sample spans 150,000 to 200,000 clones, about four fifths being singletons. Sequenced: peripheral blood. Receptor source: a woman older than 75 with acute or convalescent COVID-19. Each CDR3 is given with its conserved first and last residue. D genes are given only for firm matches. Only some rows state a clone size, as once, few, many or a class for expanded clones.

abundance	len	v_gene	j_gene	d_gene	CDR3nt	CDR3aa
.	14	TRBV29-1	TRBJ1-2	TRBD1	TGCAGCGTGCTTCTAAGGGACAGTCTCTATGGCTACACCTTC	CSVLLRDSLYGYTF
.	15	TRBV6-5	TRBJ1-3	.	TGTGCCAGCAGTTCCGAGGCGCTATCCGGAAACACCATATATTTT	CASSSEALSGNTIYF
few	14	TRBV7-2	TRBJ1-2	.	TGTGCCAGCAGCTCCCGGGGTAGGGACTATGGCTACACCTTC	CASSSRGRDYGYTF
.	13	TRBV10-1	TRBJ1-1	.	TGCGCCAGCAGTGCAGAGGGCCGGACTGAAGCTTTCTTT	CASSAEGRTEAFF
once	14	TRBV18	TRBJ2-7	.	TGTGCCAGCTCACCCCAGACAGGTGGGAACGAGCAGTACTTC	CASSPQTGGNEQYF
.	15	TRBV30	TRBJ1-3	TRBD1	TGTGCCTGGACCGGACAGGGAATCTCTGGAAACACCATATATTTT	CAWTGQGISGNTIYF
.	13	TRBV30	TRBJ1-2	.	TGTGCCGTCAGGGTTTTGGTTCGGTATGGCTACACCTTC	CAVRVLVRYGYTF
.	12	TRBV21-1	TRBJ1-2	.	TGTGCCAGCACCCTGGGGGGGGCTGGCTACACCTTC	CASTLGGAGYTF
.	15	TRBV19	TRBJ1-5	.	TGTGCCAGTAGTAACCCCCCGGGGGGGAATCAGCCCCAGCATTTT	CASSNPPGGNQPQHF
.	15	TRBV18	TRBJ1-3	.	TGTGCCAGCTCACCCGACAGGACGGCGGGAAACACCATATATTTT	CASSPDRTAGNTIYF
few	16	TRBV19	TRBJ1-6	TRBD1	TGTGCCAGTAGTATCGGTCTGAGGGGGCCCGCCTCACCCCTCCACTTT	CASSIGLRGPASPLHF
.	17	TRBV3-1/TRBV3-2	TRBJ1-3	TRBD1	TGTGCCAGCAGCCAATGGTCGGACAGGGCCACTGGAAACACCATATATTTT	CASSQWSDRATGNTIYF
.	17	TRBV10-2	TRBJ2-7	TRBD2	TGCGCCAGCCCCGGGACTAGCGGGAATCCCTTCTCCTACGAGCAGTACTTC	CASPGTSGNPFSYEQYF
.	12	TRBV5-5	TRBJ2-7	TRBD1	TGTGCCAGCAGCGCCACAGGGGAAGAGCAGTACTTC	CASSATGEEQYF
.	15	TRBV19	TRBJ1-5	.	TGTGCCAGTAGTATTAGGCAGGGCACCAATCAGCCCCAGCATTTT	CASSIRQGTNQPQHF
.	14	TRBV13	TRBJ1-3	.	TGTGCCAGCACCTCCCCAGGGTTTGTTAACACCATATATTTT	CASTSPGFVNTIYF
.	14	TRBV19	TRBJ1-1	.	TGTGCCAGTAGTATAAGGTCAGGGGATACTGAAGCTTTCTTT	CASSIRSGDTEAFF
once	16	TRBV27	TRBJ2-1	TRBD2	TGTGCCAGCAGTTCTTACTGGACTAGCGGGAGGCTTGAGCAGTTCTTC	CASSSYWTSGRLEQFF
few	16	TRBV7-6	TRBJ2-3	TRBD2	TGTGCCAGCAGCCTCGGACGGACTAGGATCTCAGATACGCAGTATTTT	CASSLGRTRISDTQYF
.	16	TRBV9	TRBJ2-3	TRBD2	TGTGCCAGCAGCGTAGGTGCGGGGGGCAACACAGATACGCAGTATTTT	CASSVGAGGNTDTQYF
once	14	TRBV7-9	TRBJ1-1	.	TGTGCCAGCAGCTTACTTCCAGGTAACACTGAAGCTTTCTTT	CASSLLPGNTEAFF
few	14	TRBV27	TRBJ2-2	.	TGTGCCAGCAGTTTGTGGGGCCAAACCGGGGAGCTGTTTTTT	CASSLWGQTGELFF
.	15	TRBV7-8	TRBJ1-2	.	TGTGCCACCGCCGCCAATAGGGGGGGAACCTATGGCTACACCTTC	CATAANRGGTYGYTF
few	16	TRBV3-1/TRBV3-2	TRBJ1-1	.	TGTGCCAGCAGCCACATACGGGGTATCGGGAGCACTGAAGCTTTCTTT	CASSHIRGIGSTEAFF
.	16	TRBV3-1/TRBV3-2	TRBJ1-1	.	TGTGCCAGCAGCCTCCCTCCCGGGACTGCGAACACTGAAGCTTTCTTT	CASSLPPGTANTEAFF
.	13	TRBV5-1	TRBJ1-1	TRBD1	TGCGCCAGCAGCTTGCCAGGGGGCACGGGAGCTTTCTTT	CASSLPGGTGAFF
.	16	TRBV4-2	TRBJ2-5	TRBD1	TGTGCCAGCAGCCTTACCCCGTCGGGACAGTTCGAGGCCCAGTACTTC	CASSLTPSGQFEAQYF
once	15	TRBV2	TRBJ2-3	TRBD1	TGTGCCAGCAGTGAAGATGGGACAGGGGTAGATACGCAGTATTTT	CASSEDGTGVDTQYF
once	14	TRBV28	TRBJ1-4	.	TGTGCCAGCAGATCGGGGGGTAGTAATGAAAAACTGTTTTTT	CASRSGGSNEKLFF
.	15	TRBV3-1/TRBV3-2	TRBJ1-2	TRBD1	TGTGCCAGCAGCCACCGGACAGGGCCTAACTATGGCTACACCTTC	CASSHRTGPNYGYTF
.	13	TRBV7-9	TRBJ1-2	TRBD1	TGTGCCAGCAGCTCGACAGGGGACTATGGCTACACCTTC	CASSSTGDYGYTF
.	14	TRBV6-6	TRBJ1-4	TRBD1	TGTGCCAGCAGAAATGGACAGGTTAATGAAAAACTGTTTTTT	CASRNGQVNEKLFF